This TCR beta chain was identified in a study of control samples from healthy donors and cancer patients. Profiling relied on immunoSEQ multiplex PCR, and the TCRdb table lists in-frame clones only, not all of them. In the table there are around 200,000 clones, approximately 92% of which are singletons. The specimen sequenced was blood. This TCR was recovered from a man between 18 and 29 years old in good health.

The CDR3 DNA reads as TGTGCCAGTTCAAGGGACTCTCTTTCTTCAGATACGCAGTATTTT. The encoded protein is CASSRDSLSSDTQYF. The chain links TRBV25-1 to TRBJ2-3, with TRBD2 as a possible D gene (6 bases). Trimming shortened V by 9 bases and J by 4 bases, and 20 bases separated the two germline ends. CDR1 MGHDK and CDR2 SYGVNS come from the germline V gene. The CDR3 extends over 15 amino acids.